These 3 T cell receptor beta chains were all obtained from the same sample, sequenced in a study of cytomegalovirus exposure and HLA in healthy donors. PCR used 60 Vbeta primers and 13 Jbeta primers. Profiled with immunoSEQ multiplex PCR; TCRdb holds only in-frame clones, not every one. The top ten hold over 6.5% of the sample, which has 110,000 or so clones, under 80% seen once. The sample comprised PBMCs. The receptors here all came from a woman aged 40 to 50 in good health and CMV-seropositive.

This rearrangement joins TRBV5-1 to TRBJ2-5; D is undetermined. V shed 0 bases and J shed 5 bases, with 11 bases lying between them. The length of the CDR3 is 14 residues. The germline gives CDR1 SGHRS, CDR2 YFSETQ. In nucleotides, the CDR3 is TGCGCCAGCAGCTTGGCCTCGGCCGGGGAGACCCAGTACTTC. This gives the protein CASSLASAGETQYF.

The chain links TRBV18 to TRBJ2-7; 8 bases align to TRBD2. With 2 bases clipped from V and 5 bases from J, the junction kept 8 bases outside the gene matches. This CDR3 region has 15 residues. Looked up from germline, CDR1 is KGHSH and CDR2 is LQKENI. The CDR3 reads CASSPAGGPRHEQYF. CDR3 DNA: TGTGCCAGCTCACCAGCGGGGGGCCCTAGACACGAGCAGTACTTC.

The rearrangement uses TRBV5-1 and TRBJ2-3; TRBD2 matches 10 bases. The CDR3 spans 16 residues. J gave up 5 bases and V 4 bases, and 10 bases lay outside the gene matches. The germline CDR1 and CDR2 sequences are SGHRS and YFSETQ. The CDR3 coding sequence is TGCGCCAGCAGCCCGGGTAGCGGGAGGTTGGTAGATACGCAGTATTTT. As protein: CASSPGSGRLVDTQYF.